This paragraph covers one TCR beta chain sequence. Its specificity is unknown. This CDR3 has 12 residues. V was cut by 3 bases and J by 6 bases, with 7 bases left in between. Unexposed donor CD4+ T cells date from 2011-2018, before the COVID-19 pandemic. The cells were cultured for approximately 10 days before CD4+ T cells were isolated. Sequencing used immunoSEQ multiplex PCR; TCRdb keeps in-frame clones, though not all of them. The sample comprises around 26,000 clones, about 70% of which are singletons, and roughly a quarter rests with the top ten. The data were taken from a study of CD4 T cells in relation to SARS-CoV-2 and coronaviruses. In the study overall: PBMCs were cultured with antigen for roughly nine days before TCR beta sequencing.

This rearrangement joins TRBV12-3 or TRBV12-4 to TRBJ2-3; D call uncertain. The sequence was obtained from a human donor in good health. The sequenced sample was CD4+ T cells from PBMCs, cultured in vitro. CDR3 sequence: CASSFTVDTQYF. Written as DNA, the CDR3 is TGTGCCAGCAGTTTCACCGTTGATACGCAGTATTTT.